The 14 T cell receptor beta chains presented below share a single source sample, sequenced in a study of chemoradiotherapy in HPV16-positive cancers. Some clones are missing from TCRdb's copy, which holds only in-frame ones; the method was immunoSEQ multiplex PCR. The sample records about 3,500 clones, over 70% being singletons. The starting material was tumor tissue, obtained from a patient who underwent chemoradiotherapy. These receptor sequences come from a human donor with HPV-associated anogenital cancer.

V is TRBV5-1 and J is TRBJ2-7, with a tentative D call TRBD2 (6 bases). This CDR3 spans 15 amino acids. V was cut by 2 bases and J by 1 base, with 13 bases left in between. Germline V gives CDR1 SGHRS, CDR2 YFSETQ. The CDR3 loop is CASSLSGLPSYEQYF. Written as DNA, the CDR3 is TGCGCCAGCAGCTTAAGCGGGCTGCCTTCCTACGAGCAGTACTTC.

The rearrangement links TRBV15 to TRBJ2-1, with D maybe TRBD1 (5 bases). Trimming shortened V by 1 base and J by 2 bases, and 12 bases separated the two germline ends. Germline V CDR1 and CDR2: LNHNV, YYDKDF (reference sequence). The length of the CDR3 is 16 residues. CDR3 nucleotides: TGTGCCACCAGCAGAGTAGGGGAAACCCCCTACAATGAGCAGTTCTTC. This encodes CATSRVGETPYNEQFF.

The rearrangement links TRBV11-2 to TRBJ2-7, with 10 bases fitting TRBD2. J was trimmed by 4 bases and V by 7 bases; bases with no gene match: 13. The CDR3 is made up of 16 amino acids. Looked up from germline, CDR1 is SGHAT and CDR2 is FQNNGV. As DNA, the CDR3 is TGTGCCAGCACCTTGTCTAGCGGGAGTAGCGGGTACGAGCAGTACTTC. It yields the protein CASTLSSGSSGYEQYF.

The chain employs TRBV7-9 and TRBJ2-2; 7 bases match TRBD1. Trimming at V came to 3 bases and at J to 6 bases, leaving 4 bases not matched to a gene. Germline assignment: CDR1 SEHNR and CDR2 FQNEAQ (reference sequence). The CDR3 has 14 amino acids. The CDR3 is CASSLTGFAGELFF. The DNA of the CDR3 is TGTGCCAGCAGCTTGACAGGGTTCGCCGGGGAGCTGTTTTTT.

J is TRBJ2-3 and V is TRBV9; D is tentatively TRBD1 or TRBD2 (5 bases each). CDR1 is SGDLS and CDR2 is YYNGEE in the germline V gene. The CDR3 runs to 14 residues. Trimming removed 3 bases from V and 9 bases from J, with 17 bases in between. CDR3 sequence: CASSAGTPQQTQYF. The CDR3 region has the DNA TGTGCCAGCAGCGCCGGGACCCCCCAGCAGACGCAGTATTTT.

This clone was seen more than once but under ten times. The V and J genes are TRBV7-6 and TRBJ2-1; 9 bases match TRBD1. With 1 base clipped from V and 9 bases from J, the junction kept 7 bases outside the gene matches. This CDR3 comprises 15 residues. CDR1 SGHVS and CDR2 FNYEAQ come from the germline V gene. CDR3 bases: TGTGCCAGCAGCTTAGGACAGGGGGGGCCGACTGAGCAGTTCTTC. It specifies CASSLGQGGPTEQFF.

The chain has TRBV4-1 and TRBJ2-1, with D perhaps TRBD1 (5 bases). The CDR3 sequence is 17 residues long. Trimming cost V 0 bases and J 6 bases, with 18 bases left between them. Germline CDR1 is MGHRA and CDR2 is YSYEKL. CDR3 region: CASSQERRQGRRNEQFF. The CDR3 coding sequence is TGCGCCAGCAGCCAAGAAAGGCGGCAGGGTAGGCGCAATGAGCAGTTCTTC.

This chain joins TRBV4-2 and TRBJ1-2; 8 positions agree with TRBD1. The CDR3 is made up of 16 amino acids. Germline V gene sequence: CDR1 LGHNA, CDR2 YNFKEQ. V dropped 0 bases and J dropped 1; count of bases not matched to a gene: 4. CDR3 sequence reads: CASSQELTGGNYGYTF. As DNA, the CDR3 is TGTGCCAGCAGCCAAGAGTTAACAGGGGGTAACTATGGCTACACCTTC.

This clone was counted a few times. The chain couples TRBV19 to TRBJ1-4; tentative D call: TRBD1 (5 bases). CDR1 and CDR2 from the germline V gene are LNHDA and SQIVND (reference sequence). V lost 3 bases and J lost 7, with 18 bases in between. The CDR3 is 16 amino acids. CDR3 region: CASSIGRQGVGEKLFF. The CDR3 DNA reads TGTGCCAGTAGTATTGGAAGGCAGGGTGTTGGTGAAAAACTGTTTTTT.

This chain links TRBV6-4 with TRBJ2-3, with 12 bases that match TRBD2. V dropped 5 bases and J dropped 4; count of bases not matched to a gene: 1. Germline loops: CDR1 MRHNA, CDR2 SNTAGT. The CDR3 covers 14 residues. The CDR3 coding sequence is TGTGCCAGCAGTCTAGCGGGAGGGGCAGATACGCAGTATTTT. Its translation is CASSLAGGADTQYF.

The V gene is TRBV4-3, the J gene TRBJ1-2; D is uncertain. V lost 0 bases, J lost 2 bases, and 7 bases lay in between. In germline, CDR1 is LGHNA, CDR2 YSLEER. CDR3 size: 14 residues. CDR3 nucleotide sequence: TGCGCCAGCAGCCAAGAAACCAGGAACTATGGCTACACCTTC. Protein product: CASSQETRNYGYTF.

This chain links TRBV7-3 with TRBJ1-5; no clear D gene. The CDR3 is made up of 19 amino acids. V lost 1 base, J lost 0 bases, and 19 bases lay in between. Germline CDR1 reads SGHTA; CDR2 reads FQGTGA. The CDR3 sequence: CASSLKGVRLLPSNQPQHF. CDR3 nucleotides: TGTGCCAGCAGCTTAAAAGGCGTCAGATTATTACCTAGCAATCAGCCCCAGCATTTT.

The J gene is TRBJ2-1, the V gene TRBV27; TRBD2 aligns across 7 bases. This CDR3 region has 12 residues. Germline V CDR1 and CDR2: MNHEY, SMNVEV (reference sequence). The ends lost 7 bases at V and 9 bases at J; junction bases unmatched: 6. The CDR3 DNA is TGTGCCAGCAACCCAGCGGGAAGTGAGCAGTTCTTC. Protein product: CASNPAGSEQFF.

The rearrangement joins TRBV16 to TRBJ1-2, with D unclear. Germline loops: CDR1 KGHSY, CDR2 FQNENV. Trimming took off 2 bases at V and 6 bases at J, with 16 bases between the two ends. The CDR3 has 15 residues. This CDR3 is CASSQSARFLNGYTF. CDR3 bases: TGTGCCAGCAGCCAAAGCGCCAGATTTCTAAATGGCTACACCTTC.